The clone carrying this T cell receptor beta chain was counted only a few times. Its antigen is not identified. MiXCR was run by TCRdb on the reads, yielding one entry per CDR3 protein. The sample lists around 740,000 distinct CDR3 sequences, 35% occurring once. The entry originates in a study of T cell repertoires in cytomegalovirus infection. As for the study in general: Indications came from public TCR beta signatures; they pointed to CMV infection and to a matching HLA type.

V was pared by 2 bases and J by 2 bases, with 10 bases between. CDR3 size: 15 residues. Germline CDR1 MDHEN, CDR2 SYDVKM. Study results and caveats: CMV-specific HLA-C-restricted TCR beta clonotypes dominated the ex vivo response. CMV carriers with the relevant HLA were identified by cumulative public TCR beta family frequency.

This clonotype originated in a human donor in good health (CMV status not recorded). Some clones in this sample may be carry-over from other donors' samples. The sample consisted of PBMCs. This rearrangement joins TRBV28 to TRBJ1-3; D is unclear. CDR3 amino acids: CASSLRTVAGNTIYF. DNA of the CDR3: TGTGCCAGCAGTTTAAGGACGGTGGCTGGAAACACCATATATTTT.